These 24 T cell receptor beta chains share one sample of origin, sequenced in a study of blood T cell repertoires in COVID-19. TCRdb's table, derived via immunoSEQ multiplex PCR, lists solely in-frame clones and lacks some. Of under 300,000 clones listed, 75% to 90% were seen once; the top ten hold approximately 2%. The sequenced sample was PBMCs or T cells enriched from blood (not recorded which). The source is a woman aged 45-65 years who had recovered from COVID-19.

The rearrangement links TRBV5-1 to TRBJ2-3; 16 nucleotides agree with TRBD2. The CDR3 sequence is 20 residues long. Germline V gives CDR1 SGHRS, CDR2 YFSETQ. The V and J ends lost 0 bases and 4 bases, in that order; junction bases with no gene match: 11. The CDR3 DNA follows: TGCGCCAGCAGCTTGGCGGTTGGGACTAGCGGGAGGGCGGTCGCAGATACGCAGTATTTT. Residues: CASSLAVGTSGRAVADTQYF.

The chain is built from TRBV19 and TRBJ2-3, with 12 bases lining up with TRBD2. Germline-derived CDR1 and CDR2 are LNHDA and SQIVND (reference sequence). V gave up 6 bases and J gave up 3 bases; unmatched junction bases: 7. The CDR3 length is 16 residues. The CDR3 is CASRDGLAGWTDTQYF. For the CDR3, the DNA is TGTGCCAGTAGGGATGGACTAGCGGGATGGACAGATACGCAGTATTTT. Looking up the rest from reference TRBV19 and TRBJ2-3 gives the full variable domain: DGGITQSPKYLFRKEGQNVTLSCEQNLNHDAMYWYRQDPGQGLRLIYYSQIVNDFQKGDIAEGYSVSREKKESFPLTVTSAQKNPTAFYLCASRDGLAGWTDTQYFGPGTRLTVL.

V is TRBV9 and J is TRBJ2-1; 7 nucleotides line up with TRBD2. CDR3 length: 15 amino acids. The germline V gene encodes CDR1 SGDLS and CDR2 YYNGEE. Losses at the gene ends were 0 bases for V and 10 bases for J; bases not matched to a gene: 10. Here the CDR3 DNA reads TGTGCCAGCAGCGTAGACGGGAGGACCTTCGGGGAGCAGTTCTTC. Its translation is CASSVDGRTFGEQFF.

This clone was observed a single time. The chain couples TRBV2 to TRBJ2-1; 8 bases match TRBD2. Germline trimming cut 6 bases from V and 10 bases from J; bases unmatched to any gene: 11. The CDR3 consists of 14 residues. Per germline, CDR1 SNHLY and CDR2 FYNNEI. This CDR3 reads CASSSGRSTGEQFF. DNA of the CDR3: TGTGCCAGCAGCAGCGGGAGATCTACGGGGGAGCAGTTCTTC.

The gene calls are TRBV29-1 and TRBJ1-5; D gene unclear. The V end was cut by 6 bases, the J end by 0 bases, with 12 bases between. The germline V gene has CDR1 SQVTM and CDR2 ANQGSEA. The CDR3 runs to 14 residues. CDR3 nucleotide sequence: TGCAGCGTCTCGGAGAGTGGTAGCAATCAGCCCCAGCATTTT. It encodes CSVSESGSNQPQHF.

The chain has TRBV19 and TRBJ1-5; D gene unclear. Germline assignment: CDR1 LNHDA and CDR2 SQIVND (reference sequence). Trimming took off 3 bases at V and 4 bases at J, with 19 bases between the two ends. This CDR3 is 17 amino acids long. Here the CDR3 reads CASSIKAPSWGNQPQHF. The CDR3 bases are TGTGCCAGTAGTATTAAGGCGCCTAGCTGGGGAAATCAGCCCCAGCATTTT.

The CDR3 nucleotides read TGTGCCAGCAGTGACGGAGGGAGCCAAGAGACCCAGTACTTC. Translation gives CASSDGGSQETQYF. The chain has TRBV25-1 and TRBJ2-5, with a weak D call TRBD2 (6 bases). Trimming removed 3 bases from V and 1 base from J, with 9 bases in between. This CDR3 has 14 amino acids. Germline V gives CDR1 MGHDK, CDR2 SYGVNS.

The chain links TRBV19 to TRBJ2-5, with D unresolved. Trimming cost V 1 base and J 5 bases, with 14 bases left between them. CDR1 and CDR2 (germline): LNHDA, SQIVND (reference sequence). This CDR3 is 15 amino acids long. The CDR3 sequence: CASSIATAGTETQYF. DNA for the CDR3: TGTGCCAGTAGTATAGCTACAGCTGGAACGGAGACCCAGTACTTC.

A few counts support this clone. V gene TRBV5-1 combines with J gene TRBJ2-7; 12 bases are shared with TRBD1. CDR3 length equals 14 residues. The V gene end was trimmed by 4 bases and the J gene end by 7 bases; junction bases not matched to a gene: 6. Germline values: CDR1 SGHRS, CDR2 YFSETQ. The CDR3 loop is CASSVGQGAREQYF. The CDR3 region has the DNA TGCGCCAGCAGCGTGGGACAGGGGGCGCGTGAGCAGTACTTC.

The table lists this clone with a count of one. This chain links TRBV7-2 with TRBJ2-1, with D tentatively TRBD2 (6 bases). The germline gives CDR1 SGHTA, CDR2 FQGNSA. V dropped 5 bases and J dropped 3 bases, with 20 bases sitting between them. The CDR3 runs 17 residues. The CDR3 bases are TGTGCCAGCAGCCCCGCAAGGGCGGGATTTCACTACAATGAGCAGTTCTTC. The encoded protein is CASSPARAGFHYNEQFF.

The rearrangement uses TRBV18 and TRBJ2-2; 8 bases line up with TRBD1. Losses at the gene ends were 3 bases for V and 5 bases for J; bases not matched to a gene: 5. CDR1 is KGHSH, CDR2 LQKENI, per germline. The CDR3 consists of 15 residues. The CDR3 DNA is TGTGCCAGCTCACCCGGACAGGGAGGAACCGGGGAGCTGTTTTTT. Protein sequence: CASSPGQGGTGELFF.

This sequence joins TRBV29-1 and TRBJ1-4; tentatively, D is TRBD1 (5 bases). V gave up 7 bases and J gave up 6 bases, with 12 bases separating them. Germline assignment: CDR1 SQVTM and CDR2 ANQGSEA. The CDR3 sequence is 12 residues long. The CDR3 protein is CSGQGRDEKLFF. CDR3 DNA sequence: TGCAGCGGCCAGGGTCGGGATGAAAAACTGTTTTTT. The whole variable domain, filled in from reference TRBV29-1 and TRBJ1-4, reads SAVISQKPSRDICQRGTSLTIQCQVDSQVTMMFWYRQQPGQSLTLIATANQGSEATYESGFVIDKFPISRPNLTFSTLTVSNMSPEDSSIYLCSGQGRDEKLFFGSGTQLSVL.

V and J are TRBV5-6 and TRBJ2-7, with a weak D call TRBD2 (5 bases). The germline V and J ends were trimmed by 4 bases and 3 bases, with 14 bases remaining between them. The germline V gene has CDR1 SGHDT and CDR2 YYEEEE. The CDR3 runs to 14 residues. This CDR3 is CASSHWETNYEQYF. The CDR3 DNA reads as TGTGCCAGCAGCCATTGGGAGACAAACTACGAGCAGTACTTC. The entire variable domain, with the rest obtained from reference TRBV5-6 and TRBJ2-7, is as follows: DAGVTQSPTHLIKTRGQQVTLRCSPKSGHDTVSWYQQALGQGPQFIFQYYEEEERQRGNFPDRFSGHQFPNYSSELNVNALLLGDSALYLCASSHWETNYEQYFGPGTRLTVT.

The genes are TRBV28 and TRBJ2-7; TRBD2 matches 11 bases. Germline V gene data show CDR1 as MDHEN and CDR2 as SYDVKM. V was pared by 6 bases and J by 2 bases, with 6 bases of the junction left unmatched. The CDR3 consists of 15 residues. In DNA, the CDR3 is TGTGCCAGCAGGAGTGGACTAGCGGGTCCCTACGAGCAGTACTTC. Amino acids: CASRSGLAGPYEQYF.

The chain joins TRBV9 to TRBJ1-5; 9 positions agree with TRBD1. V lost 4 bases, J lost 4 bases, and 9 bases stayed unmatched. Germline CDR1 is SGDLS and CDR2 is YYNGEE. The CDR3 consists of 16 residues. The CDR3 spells CASSQGTGLGNQPQHF. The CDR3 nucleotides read TGTGCCAGCAGCCAGGGGACAGGGCTAGGTAATCAGCCCCAGCATTTT.

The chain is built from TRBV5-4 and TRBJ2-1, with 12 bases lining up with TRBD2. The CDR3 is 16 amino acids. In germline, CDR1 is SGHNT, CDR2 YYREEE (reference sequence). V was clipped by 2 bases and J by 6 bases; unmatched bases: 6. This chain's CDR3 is CASSFALAGGSNEQFF. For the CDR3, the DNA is TGTGCCAGCAGCTTCGCACTAGCGGGAGGATCCAATGAGCAGTTCTTC.

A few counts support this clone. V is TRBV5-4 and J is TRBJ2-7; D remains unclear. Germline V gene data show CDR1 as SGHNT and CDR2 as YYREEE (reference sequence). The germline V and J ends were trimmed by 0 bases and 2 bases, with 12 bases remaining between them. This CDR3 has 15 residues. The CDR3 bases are TGTGCCAGCAGCTTGGTCGGTGCGCGTCCCTACGAGCAGTACTTC. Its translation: CASSLVGARPYEQYF. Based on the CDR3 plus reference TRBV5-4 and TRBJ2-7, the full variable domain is ETGVTQSPTHLIKTRGQQVTLRCSSQSGHNTVSWYQQALGQGPQFIFQYYREEENGRGNFPPRFSGLQFPNYSSELNVNALELDDSALYLCASSLVGARPYEQYFGPGTRLTVT.

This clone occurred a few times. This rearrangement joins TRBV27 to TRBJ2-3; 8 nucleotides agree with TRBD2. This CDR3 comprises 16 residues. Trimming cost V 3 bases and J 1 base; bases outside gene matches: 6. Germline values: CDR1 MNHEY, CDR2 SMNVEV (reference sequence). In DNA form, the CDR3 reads TGTGCCAGCAGTTTTTTTCGGGAGGGGGGCACAGATACGCAGTATTTT. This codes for CASSFFREGGTDTQYF.

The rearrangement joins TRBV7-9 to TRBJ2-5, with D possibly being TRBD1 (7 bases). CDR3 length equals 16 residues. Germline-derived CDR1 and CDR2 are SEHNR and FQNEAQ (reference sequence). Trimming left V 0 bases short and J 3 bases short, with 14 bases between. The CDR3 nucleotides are TGTGCCAGCAGCTTAGCGAAGGGCAGGGGGGAAGAGACCCAGTACTTC. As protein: CASSLAKGRGEETQYF.

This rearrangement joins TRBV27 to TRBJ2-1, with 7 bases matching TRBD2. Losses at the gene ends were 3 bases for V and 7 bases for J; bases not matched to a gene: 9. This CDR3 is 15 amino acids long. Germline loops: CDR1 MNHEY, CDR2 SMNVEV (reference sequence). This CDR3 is CASSFLAGVRNEQFF. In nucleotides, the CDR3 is TGTGCCAGCAGTTTTCTGGCGGGAGTTCGAAATGAGCAGTTCTTC.

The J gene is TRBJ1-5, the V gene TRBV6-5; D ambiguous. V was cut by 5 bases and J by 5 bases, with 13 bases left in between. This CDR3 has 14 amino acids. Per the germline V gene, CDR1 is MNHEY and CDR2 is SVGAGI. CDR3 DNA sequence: TGTGCCAGCAGTCGTGTGGGAGAGGATCAGCCCCAGCATTTT. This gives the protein CASSRVGEDQPQHF.

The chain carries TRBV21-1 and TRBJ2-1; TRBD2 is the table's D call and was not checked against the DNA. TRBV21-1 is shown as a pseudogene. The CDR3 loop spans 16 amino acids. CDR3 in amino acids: CASSAWTSGYYNEQFF. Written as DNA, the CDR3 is TGTGCCAGCAGCGCATGGACTAGCGGGTACTACAATGAGCAGTTCTTC.

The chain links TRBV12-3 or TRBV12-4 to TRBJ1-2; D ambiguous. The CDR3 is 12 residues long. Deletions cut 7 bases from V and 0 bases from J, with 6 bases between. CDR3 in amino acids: CASKRTNYGYTF. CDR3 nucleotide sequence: TGTGCCAGCAAGAGAACTAACTATGGCTACACCTTC.

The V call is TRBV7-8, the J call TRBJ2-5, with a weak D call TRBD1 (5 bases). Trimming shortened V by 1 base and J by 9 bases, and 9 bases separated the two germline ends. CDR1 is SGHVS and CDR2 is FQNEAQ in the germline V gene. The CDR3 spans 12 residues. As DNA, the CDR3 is TGTGCCAGCAGCTTAGTCTCAGGGCCCCAGTACTTC. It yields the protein CASSLVSGPQYF.